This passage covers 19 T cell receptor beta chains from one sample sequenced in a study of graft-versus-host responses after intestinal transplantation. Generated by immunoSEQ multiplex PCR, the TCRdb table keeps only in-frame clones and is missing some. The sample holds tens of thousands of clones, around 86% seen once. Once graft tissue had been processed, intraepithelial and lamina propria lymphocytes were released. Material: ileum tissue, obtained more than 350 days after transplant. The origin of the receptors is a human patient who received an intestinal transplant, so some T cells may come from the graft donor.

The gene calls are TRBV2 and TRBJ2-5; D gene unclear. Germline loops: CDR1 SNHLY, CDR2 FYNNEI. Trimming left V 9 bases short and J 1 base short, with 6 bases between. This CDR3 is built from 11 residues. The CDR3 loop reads CASSSQETQYF. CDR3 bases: TGTGCCAGTAGTTCCCAAGAGACCCAGTACTTC.

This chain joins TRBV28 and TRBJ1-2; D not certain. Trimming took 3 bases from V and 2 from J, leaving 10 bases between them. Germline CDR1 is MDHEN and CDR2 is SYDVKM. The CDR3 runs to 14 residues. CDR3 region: CASSFFSGNYGYTF. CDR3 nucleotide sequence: TGTGCCAGCAGTTTCTTTAGCGGCAACTATGGCTACACCTTC.

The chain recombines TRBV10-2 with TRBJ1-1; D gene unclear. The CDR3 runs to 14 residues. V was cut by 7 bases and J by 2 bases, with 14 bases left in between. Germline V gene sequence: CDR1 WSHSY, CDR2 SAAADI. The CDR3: CASTLTRENTEAFF. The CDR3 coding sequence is TGCGCCAGCACCCTAACGAGGGAAAACACTGAAGCTTTCTTT.

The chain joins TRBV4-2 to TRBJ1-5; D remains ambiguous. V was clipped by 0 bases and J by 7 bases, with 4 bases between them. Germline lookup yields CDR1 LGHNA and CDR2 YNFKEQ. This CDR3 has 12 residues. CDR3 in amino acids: CASSQEGQPQHF. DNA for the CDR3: TGTGCCAGCAGCCAAGAGGGGCAGCCCCAGCATTTT.

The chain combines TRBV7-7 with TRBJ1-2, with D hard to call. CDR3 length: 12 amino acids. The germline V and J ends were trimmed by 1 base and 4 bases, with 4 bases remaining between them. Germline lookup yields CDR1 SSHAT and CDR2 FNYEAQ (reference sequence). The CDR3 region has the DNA TGTGCCAGCAGCTTAGTTCCCTATGGCTACACCTTC. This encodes CASSLVPYGYTF.

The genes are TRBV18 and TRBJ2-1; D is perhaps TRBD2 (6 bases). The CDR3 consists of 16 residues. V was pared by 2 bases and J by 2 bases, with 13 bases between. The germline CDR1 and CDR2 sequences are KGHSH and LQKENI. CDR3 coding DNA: TGTGCCAGCTCACCAGTCGGTAGCGGAACCTACAATGAGCAGTTCTTC. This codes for CASSPVGSGTYNEQFF. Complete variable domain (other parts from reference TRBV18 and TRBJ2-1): NAGVMQNPRHLVRRRGQEARLRCSPMKGHSHVYWYRQLPEEGLKFMVYLQKENIIDESGMPKERFSAEFPKEGPSILRIQQVVRGDSAAYFCASSPVGSGTYNEQFFGPGTRLTVL.

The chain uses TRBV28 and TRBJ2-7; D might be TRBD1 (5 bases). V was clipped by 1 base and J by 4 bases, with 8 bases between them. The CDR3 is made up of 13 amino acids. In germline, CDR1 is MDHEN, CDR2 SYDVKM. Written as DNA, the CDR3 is TGTGCCAGCAGTTTATTTCGACAGTACGAGCAGTACTTC. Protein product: CASSLFRQYEQYF. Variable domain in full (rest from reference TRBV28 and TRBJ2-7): DVKVTQSSRYLVKRTGEKVFLECVQDMDHENMFWYRQDPGLGLRLIYFSYDVKMKEKGDIPEGYSVSREKKERFSLILESASTNQTSMYLCASSLFRQYEQYFGPGTRLTVT.

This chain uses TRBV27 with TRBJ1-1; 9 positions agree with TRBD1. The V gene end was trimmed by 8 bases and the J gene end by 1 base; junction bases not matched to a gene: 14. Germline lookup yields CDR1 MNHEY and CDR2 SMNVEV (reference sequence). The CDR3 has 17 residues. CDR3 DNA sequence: TGTGCCAGCCCTCCTCCGGGACAGGGAAAGGGGAACACTGAAGCTTTCTTT. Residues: CASPPPGQGKGNTEAFF.

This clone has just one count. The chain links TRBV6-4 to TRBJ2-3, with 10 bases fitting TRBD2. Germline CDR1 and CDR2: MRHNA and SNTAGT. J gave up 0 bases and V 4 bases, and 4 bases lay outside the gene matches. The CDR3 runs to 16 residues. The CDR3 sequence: CASSGLAGESTDTQYF. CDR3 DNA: TGTGCCAGCAGTGGTCTAGCGGGGGAAAGCACAGATACGCAGTATTTT.

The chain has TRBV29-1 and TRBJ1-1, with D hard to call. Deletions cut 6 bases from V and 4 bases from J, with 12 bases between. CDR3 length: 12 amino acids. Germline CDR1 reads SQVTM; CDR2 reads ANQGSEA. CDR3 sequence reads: CSVLIRGTEAFF. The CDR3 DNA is TGCAGCGTCCTGATCCGGGGCACTGAAGCTTTCTTT.

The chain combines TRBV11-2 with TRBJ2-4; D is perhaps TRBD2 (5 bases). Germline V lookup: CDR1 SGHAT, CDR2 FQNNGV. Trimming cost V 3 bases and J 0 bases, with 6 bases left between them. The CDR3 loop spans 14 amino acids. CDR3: CASSFGLAKNIQYF. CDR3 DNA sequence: TGTGCCAGCAGCTTTGGACTAGCCAAAAACATTCAGTACTTC.

As DNA, the CDR3 is TGTGCCAGCAGTTTACAGGGTAACACTGAAGCTTTCTTT. It codes for CASSLQGNTEAFF. V is TRBV5-6 and J is TRBJ1-1, with D perhaps TRBD1 (6 bases). CDR1 and CDR2 from the germline V gene are SGHDT and YYEEEE. The V end was cut by 5 bases, the J end by 2 bases, with 10 bases between. CDR3 length: 13 residues.

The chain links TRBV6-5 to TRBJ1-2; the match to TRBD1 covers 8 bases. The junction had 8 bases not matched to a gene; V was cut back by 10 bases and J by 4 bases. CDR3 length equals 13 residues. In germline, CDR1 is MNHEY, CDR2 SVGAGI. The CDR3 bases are TGTGCCACTGGACAGGGATCTCCCTATGGCTACACCTTC. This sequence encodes CATGQGSPYGYTF.

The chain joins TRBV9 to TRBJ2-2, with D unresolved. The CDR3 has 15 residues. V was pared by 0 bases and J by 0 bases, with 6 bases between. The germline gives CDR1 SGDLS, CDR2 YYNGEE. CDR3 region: CASSVAHTNTGELFF. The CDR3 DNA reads TGTGCCAGCAGCGTAGCGCATACGAACACCGGGGAGCTGTTTTTT.

CDR3 in DNA: TGTGCCAGCAGCTTATCCCCCGGGCTAGGGGCCTACAATGAGCAGTTCTTC. It yields the protein CASSLSPGLGAYNEQFF. The gene calls are TRBV7-3 and TRBJ2-1; D perhaps matches TRBD1 (5 bases). Per the germline V gene, CDR1 is SGHTA and CDR2 is FQGTGA. CDR3 length equals 17 residues. Trimming left V 2 bases short and J 2 bases short, with 16 bases between.

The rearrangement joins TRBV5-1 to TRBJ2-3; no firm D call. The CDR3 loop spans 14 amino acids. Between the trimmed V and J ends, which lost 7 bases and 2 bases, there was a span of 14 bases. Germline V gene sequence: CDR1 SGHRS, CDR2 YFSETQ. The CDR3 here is CASGRAATTDTQYF. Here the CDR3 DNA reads TGCGCCAGCGGCCGGGCGGCGACCACAGATACGCAGTATTTT.

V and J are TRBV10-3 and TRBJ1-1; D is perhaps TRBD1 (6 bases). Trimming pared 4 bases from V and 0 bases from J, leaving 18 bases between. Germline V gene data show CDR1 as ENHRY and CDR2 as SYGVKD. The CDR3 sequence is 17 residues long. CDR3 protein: CAISGAAGGQMNTEAFF. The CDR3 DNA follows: TGTGCCATCAGTGGTGCCGCCGGGGGGCAAATGAACACTGAAGCTTTCTTT.

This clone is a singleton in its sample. Here the CDR3 reads CASSGTAWGYGYTF. CDR3 DNA sequence: TGTGCCAGCAGCGGGACAGCATGGGGCTATGGCTACACCTTC. This chain links TRBV6-5 with TRBJ1-2; TRBD1 matches at 7 bases. This CDR3 contains 14 residues. Germline assignment: CDR1 MNHEY and CDR2 SVGAGI. The junction had 8 bases not matched to a gene; V was cut back by 6 bases and J by 4 bases.

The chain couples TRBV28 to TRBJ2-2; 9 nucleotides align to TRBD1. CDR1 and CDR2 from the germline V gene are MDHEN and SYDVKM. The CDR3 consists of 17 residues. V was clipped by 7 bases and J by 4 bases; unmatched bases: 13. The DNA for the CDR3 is TGTGCCAGCAATGACCCCTCCGGGACAGGGTCCACCGGGGAGCTGTTTTTT. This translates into CASNDPSGTGSTGELFF.